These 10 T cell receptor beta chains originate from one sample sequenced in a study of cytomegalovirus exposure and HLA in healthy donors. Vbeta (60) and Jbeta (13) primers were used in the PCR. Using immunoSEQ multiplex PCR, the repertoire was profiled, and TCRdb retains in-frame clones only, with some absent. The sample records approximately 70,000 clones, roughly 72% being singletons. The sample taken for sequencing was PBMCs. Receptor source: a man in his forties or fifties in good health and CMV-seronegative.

For the CDR3, the DNA is TGTGCCAGCAGCATGGGACAGGGGGCCCATGAGCAGTTCTTC. Protein: CASSMGQGAHEQFF. The chain employs TRBV27 and TRBJ2-1; 12 bases match TRBD1. Germline V gives CDR1 MNHEY, CDR2 SMNVEV (reference sequence). The CDR3 consists of 14 residues. The V segment lost 6 bases and the J segment 8 bases; nucleotides outside the gene matches: 5.

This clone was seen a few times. Written as DNA, the CDR3 is TGTGCCTGGATGGGACAGAGCCGCTACGAGCAGTACTTC. Residues: CAWMGQSRYEQYF. The V gene is TRBV30, the J gene TRBJ2-7; 7 bases fit TRBD1. The CDR3 length is 13 residues. Germline V gene data show CDR1 as GTSNPN and CDR2 as SVGIG (reference sequence). J gave up 3 bases and V 4 bases, and 6 bases lay outside the gene matches.

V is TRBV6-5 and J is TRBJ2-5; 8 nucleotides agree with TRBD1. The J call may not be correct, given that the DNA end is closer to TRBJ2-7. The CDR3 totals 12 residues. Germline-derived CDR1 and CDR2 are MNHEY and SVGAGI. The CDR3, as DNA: TGTGCCATAAGGACAGGGAGTTACGAGCAGTACTTC. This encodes CAIRTGSYEQYF.

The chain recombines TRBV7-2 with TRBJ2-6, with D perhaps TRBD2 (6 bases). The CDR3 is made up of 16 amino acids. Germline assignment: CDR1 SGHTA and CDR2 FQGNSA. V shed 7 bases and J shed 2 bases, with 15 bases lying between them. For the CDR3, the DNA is TGTGCCAGCAACCGGAGGGTTTCAGCTGGGGCCAACGTCCTGACTTTC. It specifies CASNRRVSAGANVLTF.

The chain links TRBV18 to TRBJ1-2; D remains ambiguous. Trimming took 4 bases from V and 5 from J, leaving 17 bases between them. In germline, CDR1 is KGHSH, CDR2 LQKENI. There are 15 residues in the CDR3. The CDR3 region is CASSQTRQDQYGYTF. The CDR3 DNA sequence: TGTGCCAGCTCACAAACTCGACAAGACCAATATGGCTACACCTTC. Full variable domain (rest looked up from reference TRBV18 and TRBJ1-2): NAGVMQNPRHLVRRRGQEARLRCSPMKGHSHVYWYRQLPEEGLKFMVYLQKENIIDESGMPKERFSAEFPKEGPSILRIQQVVRGDSAAYFCASSQTRQDQYGYTFGSGTRLTVV.

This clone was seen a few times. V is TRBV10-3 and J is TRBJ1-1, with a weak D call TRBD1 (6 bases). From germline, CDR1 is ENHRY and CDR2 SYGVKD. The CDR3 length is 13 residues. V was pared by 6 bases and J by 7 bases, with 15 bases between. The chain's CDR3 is CAISPRTDHEAFF. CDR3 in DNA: TGTGCCATCAGCCCCAGGACAGACCATGAAGCTTTCTTT.

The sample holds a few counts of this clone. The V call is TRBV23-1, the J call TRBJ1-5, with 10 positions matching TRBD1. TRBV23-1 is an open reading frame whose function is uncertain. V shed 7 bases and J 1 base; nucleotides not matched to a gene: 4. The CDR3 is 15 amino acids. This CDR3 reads CASKTGGASNQPQHF. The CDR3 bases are TGCGCCAGCAAGACAGGGGGCGCAAGCAATCAGCCCCAGCATTTT.

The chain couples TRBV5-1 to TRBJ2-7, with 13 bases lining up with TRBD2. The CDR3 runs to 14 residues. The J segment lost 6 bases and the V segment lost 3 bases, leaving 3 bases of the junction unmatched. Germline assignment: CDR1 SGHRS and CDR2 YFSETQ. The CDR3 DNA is TGCGCCAGCAGCTGGACTAGCGGGAGCTTCGAGCAGTACTTC. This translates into CASSWTSGSFEQYF. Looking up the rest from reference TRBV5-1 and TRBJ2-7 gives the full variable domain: KAGVTQTPRYLIKTRGQQVTLSCSPISGHRSVSWYQQTPGQGLQFLFEYFSETQRNKGNFPGRFSGRQFSNSRSEMNVSTLELGDSALYLCASSWTSGSFEQYFGPGTRLTVT.

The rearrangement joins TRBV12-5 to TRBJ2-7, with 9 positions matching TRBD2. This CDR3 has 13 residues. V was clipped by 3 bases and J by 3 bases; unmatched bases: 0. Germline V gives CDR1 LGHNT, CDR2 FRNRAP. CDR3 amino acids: CASGLAGGYEQYF. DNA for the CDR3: TGTGCTAGTGGTTTAGCGGGAGGCTACGAGCAGTACTTC. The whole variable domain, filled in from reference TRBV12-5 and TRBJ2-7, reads DARVTQTPRHKVTEMGQEVTMRCQPILGHNTVFWYRQTMMQGLELLAYFRNRAPLDDSGMPKDRFSAEMPDATLATLKIQPSEPRDSAVYFCASGLAGGYEQYFGPGTRLTVT.

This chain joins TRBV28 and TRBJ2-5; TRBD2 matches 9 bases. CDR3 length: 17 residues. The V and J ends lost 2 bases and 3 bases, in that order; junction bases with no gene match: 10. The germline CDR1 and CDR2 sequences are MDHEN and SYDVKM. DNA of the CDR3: TGTGCCAGCAGTTTAGGGGTTTGGGAGCGGGGGGAAGAGACCCAGTACTTC. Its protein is CASSLGVWERGEETQYF.